The 22 T cell receptor beta chains in this list originate from one sample, sequenced in a study of T cell repertoires in cytomegalovirus infection (dated 2019 in TCRdb). The instrument given in TCRdb is Illumina HiSeq 1500. Using fastp trimming at Q25 and MiXCR clonotype assembly, TCRdb reanalyzed the public sequencing data and kept in-frame beta chains. Rows with one shared CDR3 protein collapse into an entry with the most common genes and DNA. Counted in this sample were hundreds of thousands of distinct CDR3 sequences; less than 25% of them appeared once. 6.5% to 10% of the sample comes from the top ten. Sequencing was carried out using CD8+ T cells from PBMCs. All receptors derive from a human donor in good health (CMV status not recorded). Some clones in this sample may be carry-over from other donors' samples.

The chain links TRBV12-5 to TRBJ2-2; 7 nucleotides match TRBD1. The length of the CDR3 is 16 residues. The V gene end was trimmed by 7 bases and the J gene end by 3 bases; junction bases not matched to a gene: 11. In germline, CDR1 is LGHNT, CDR2 FRNRAP. CDR3 sequence (DNA): TGTGCTAGTGCCTACCACAGGGGAGTTGACACCGGGGAGCTGTTTTTT. Translation: CASAYHRGVDTGELFF.

This clonotype was seen ten or more times. DNA for the CDR3: TGTGCCAGCAGCTTATCCCGGGAGCAGTTCTTC. This codes for CASSLSREQFF. This chain connects TRBV7-2 to TRBJ2-1; D ambiguous. Germline V gives CDR1 SGHTA, CDR2 FQGNSA. V was cut by 2 bases and J by 10 bases, with 6 bases left in between. This CDR3 is built from 11 residues.

The sample holds many counts of this clonotype. The V call is TRBV28, the J call TRBJ2-1; TRBD2 aligns across 11 bases. Germline trimming cut 3 bases from V and 9 bases from J; bases unmatched to any gene: 10. There are 16 residues in the CDR3. Germline V gives CDR1 MDHEN, CDR2 SYDVKM. Here the CDR3 DNA reads TGTGCCAGCAGTTTCCCGTCTAGCGGGGGGACCGGTGAGCAGTTCTTC. Amino acid sequence: CASSFPSSGGTGEQFF.

This chain joins TRBV20-1 and TRBJ1-5, with D perhaps TRBD1 (5 bases). The germline V gene has CDR1 DFQATT and CDR2 SNEGSKA (reference sequence). Deletions cut 0 bases from V and 5 bases from J, with 17 bases between. The CDR3 runs to 16 residues. The CDR3 region is CSARDSQALGDQPQHF. Here the CDR3 DNA reads TGCAGTGCTAGAGATTCACAGGCCCTAGGGGATCAGCCCCAGCATTTT.

About this clonotype itself: This may be a read error, as it is one base from a much larger clone. The V call is TRBV7-2, the J call TRBJ2-3, with TRBD2 identical over 9 bases. CDR3 length: 17 amino acids. The V gene end was trimmed by 3 bases and the J gene end by 4 bases; junction bases not matched to a gene: 11. Looked up from germline, CDR1 is SGHTA and CDR2 is FQGNSA. In nucleotides, the CDR3 is TGTGCCAGCAGCTTTGGGGCTAGCGGGGTAGGGGCAGATACGCAGTATTTT. Amino acids: CASSFGASGVGADTQYF.

The J gene is TRBJ2-5, the V gene TRBV14, with 7 bases lining up with TRBD1. The germline gives CDR1 SGHDN, CDR2 FVKESK. The CDR3 loop spans 14 amino acids. V lost 4 bases, J lost 2 bases, and 4 bases stayed unmatched. The CDR3 DNA reads as TGTGCCAGCAGCCCTTGGGGACAGCAAGAGACCCAGTACTTC. Its protein is CASSPWGQQETQYF. Based on the CDR3 plus reference TRBV14 and TRBJ2-5, the full variable domain is EAGVTQFPSHSVIEKGQTVTLRCDPISGHDNLYWYRRVMGKEIKFLLHFVKESKQDESGMPNNRFLAERTGGTYSTLKVQPAELEDSGVYFCASSPWGQQETQYFGPGTRLLVL.

Many counts were recorded for this clonotype. CDR3 region: CASSQEGFLADPEETQYF. In nucleotides, the CDR3 is TGCGCCAGCAGCCAAGAGGGGTTCCTAGCGGACCCCGAAGAGACCCAGTACTTC. The chain uses TRBV4-1 and TRBJ2-5; 7 bases are shared with TRBD2. Trimming cost V 0 bases and J 3 bases; bases outside gene matches: 13. The CDR3 is 18 residues long. Per the germline V gene, CDR1 is MGHRA and CDR2 is YSYEKL.

This clonotype was seen at least ten times. V and J are TRBV7-2 and TRBJ2-1; no definite D call. V lost 7 bases to trimming and J lost 0 bases, with 10 bases between them. The CDR3 runs to 14 residues. Per germline, CDR1 SGHTA and CDR2 FQGNSA. The CDR3 is CASTLDPSYNEQFF. CDR3 nucleotides: TGTGCCAGCACCCTAGACCCCTCCTACAATGAGCAGTTCTTC.

The chain carries TRBV13 and TRBJ2-1; unclear D gene. Trimming cost V 1 base and J 0 bases, with 7 bases left between them. This CDR3 has 15 amino acids. Looked up from germline, CDR1 is PRHDT and CDR2 is FYEKMQ (reference sequence). Here the CDR3 reads CASSLDGNSYNEQFF. CDR3 DNA: TGTGCCAGCAGCTTAGATGGAAACTCCTACAATGAGCAGTTCTTC.

In its sample, this clonotype was seen many times. This chain links TRBV6-5 with TRBJ2-1, with TRBD2 matching 10 bases. V lost 0 bases and J lost 7; bases outside the gene matches: 6. This CDR3 spans 16 amino acids. The germline V gene has CDR1 MNHEY and CDR2 SVGAGI. This CDR3 is CASSYSQRGGRNEQFF. The CDR3 nucleotides are TGTGCCAGCAGTTACTCCCAGCGGGGGGGCCGTAATGAGCAGTTCTTC.

A few counts support this clonotype. This may stem from a read error, because a much larger clone lies one nucleotide away. J is TRBJ1-5 and V is TRBV7-6; D is perhaps TRBD1 (6 bases). Per germline, CDR1 SGHVS and CDR2 FNYEAQ. This CDR3 contains 16 residues. The CDR3 loop is CVSSLDYRAGEQPQHF. The DNA for the CDR3 is TGTGTCAGCAGCTTAGATTACAGGGCAGGTGAACAGCCCCAGCATTTT.

Concerning this clonotype: Compared with germline, one end of the junction differs, possibly owing to a read error. The chain uses TRBV14 and TRBJ2-3; D uncertain. The germline V gene encodes CDR1 SGHDN and CDR2 FVKESK. The CDR3 has 13 amino acids. The CDR3 nucleotides read TGTGCCAGCAGCCAAGACGAAACAGATAAGCAGTATTTT. Translation: CASSQDETDKQYF.

This clonotype was counted at least ten times. This chain connects TRBV6-4 to TRBJ1-1, with D uncertain. The CDR3 is made up of 13 amino acids. Germline V gene data show CDR1 as MRHNA and CDR2 as SNTAGT. V lost 5 bases and J 7 bases, leaving 14 bases between the germline ends. This CDR3 is CASSLSGVSEAFF. For the CDR3, the DNA is TGTGCCAGCAGTCTTTCAGGAGTTAGTGAAGCTTTCTTT.

Only a few counts were recorded for this clonotype. For the CDR3, the DNA is TGTGCCAGCAGCTTCGGGGGCCTAGTTGAGCAGTTCTTC. Translating it yields CASSFGGLVEQFF. The rearrangement joins TRBV11-2 to TRBJ2-1; D may correspond to TRBD1 or TRBD2 (6 bases each). The CDR3 totals 13 residues. Per germline, CDR1 SGHAT and CDR2 FQNNGV. V dropped 3 bases and J dropped 9 bases, with 12 bases sitting between them.

This clonotype was seen more than once but under ten times. CDR3 DNA: TGCAGCGCTCGTGGGACTAGCGGTACCTACAATGAGCAGTTCTTC. Translating it yields CSARGTSGTYNEQFF. The chain combines TRBV29-1 with TRBJ2-1, with TRBD2 matching 11 bases. The CDR3 has 15 residues. From germline, CDR1 is SQVTM and CDR2 ANQGSEA. The V gene end was trimmed by 7 bases and the J gene end by 2 bases; junction bases not matched to a gene: 7.

There are many counts of this clonotype. CDR3 DNA sequence: TGTGCCAGCAGCGCCCCGGGACAGGGTATGACGGGCTACACCTTC. Amino acid sequence: CASSAPGQGMTGYTF. The rearrangement uses TRBV7-9 and TRBJ1-2; 9 bases align to TRBD1. Germline V gene lookup returns CDR1 SEHNR and CDR2 FQNEAQ (reference sequence). V lost 5 bases and J lost 8; bases outside the gene matches: 12. The CDR3 has 15 residues.

This clonotype appeared a few times. V is TRBV7-6 and J is TRBJ2-7; 8 positions match TRBD1. The CDR3 totals 16 residues. Germline V gives CDR1 SGHVS, CDR2 FNYEAQ. Trimming cost V 5 bases and J 5 bases; bases outside gene matches: 14. CDR3 sequence: CASSLRRTGKRNEQYF. Written as DNA, the CDR3 is TGTGCCAGCAGCCTTCGCCGGACAGGGAAACGAAACGAGCAGTACTTC.

At least ten counts were recorded for this clonotype. V usage is TRBV7-2 and J usage is TRBJ1-2; D is possibly TRBD1 (5 bases). Germline V gene data show CDR1 as SGHTA and CDR2 as FQGNSA. V lost 0 bases, J lost 4 bases, and 9 bases lay in between. The CDR3 is made up of 14 amino acids. The CDR3 is CASSLATAFYGYTF. Written as DNA, the CDR3 is TGTGCCAGCAGCTTAGCGACAGCCTTCTATGGCTACACCTTC. Complete variable domain (other parts from reference TRBV7-2 and TRBJ1-2): GAGVSQSPSNKVTEKGKDVELRCDPISGHTALYWYRQSLGQGLEFLIYFQGNSAPDKSGLPSDRFSAERTGGSVSTLTIQRTQQEDSAVYLCASSLATAFYGYTFGSGTRLTVV.

This clonotype was picked up a small number of times. J is TRBJ2-5 and V is TRBV15; D remains unclear. The CDR3 extends over 14 amino acids. CDR1 is LNHNV and CDR2 is YYDKDF in the germline V gene (reference sequence). The V gene lost 0 bases and the J gene lost 5 bases, with 10 bases spanning the gap. In DNA, the CDR3 is TGTGCCACCAGCAGAGAGGGCCTGGAGGAGACCCAGTACTTC. This encodes CATSREGLEETQYF. Combining the CDR3 with reference TRBV15 and TRBJ2-5 gives the whole variable domain DAMVIQNPRYQVTQFGKPVTLSCSQTLNHNVMYWYQQKSSQAPKLLFHYYDKDFNNEADTPDNFQSRRPNTSFCFLDIRSPGLGDTAMYLCATSREGLEETQYFGPGTRLLVL.

The chain joins TRBV5-4 to TRBJ1-2; a weak D match, TRBD1 (5 bases). V lost 0 bases and J 3 bases, leaving 9 bases between the germline ends. Germline V gives CDR1 SGHNT, CDR2 YYREEE (reference sequence). This CDR3 has 14 residues. The CDR3 DNA follows: TGTGCCAGCAGCTTGGAAAGGGGAGACTATGGCTACACCTTC. This sequence encodes CASSLERGDYGYTF.

The chain uses TRBV28 and TRBJ1-4, with 7 bases lining up with TRBD1. Germline values: CDR1 MDHEN, CDR2 SYDVKM. This CDR3 has 16 residues. The junction had 7 bases not matched to a gene; V was cut back by 6 bases and J by 0 bases. CDR3 coding DNA: TGTGCCAGCAGACAGGGGTACCTTGCAACTAATGAAAAACTGTTTTTT. It translates to CASRQGYLATNEKLFF.

A note on this clonotype: A junction boundary mismatches the germline segment, possibly from a read error. The chain uses TRBV12-3 or TRBV12-4 and TRBJ1-1; 9 bases fit TRBD1. CDR3 length: 15 amino acids. Here the CDR3 DNA reads TGTACCAGCAGTGCCCCTTCGACAGGGGGAACTGAAGCTTTCTTT. Amino acid sequence: CTSSAPSTGGTEAFF.